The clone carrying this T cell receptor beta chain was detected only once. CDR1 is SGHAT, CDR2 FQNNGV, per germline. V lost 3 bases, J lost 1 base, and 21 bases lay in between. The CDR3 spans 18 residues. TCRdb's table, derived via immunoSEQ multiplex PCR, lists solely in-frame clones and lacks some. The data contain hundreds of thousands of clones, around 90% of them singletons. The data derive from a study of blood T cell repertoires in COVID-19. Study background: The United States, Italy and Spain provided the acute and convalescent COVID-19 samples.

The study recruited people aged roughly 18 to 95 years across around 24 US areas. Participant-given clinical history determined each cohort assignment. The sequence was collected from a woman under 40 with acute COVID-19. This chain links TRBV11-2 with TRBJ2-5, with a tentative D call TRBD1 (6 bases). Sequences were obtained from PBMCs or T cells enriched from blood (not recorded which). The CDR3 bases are TGTGCCAGCAGCTTGAGCCCCTTGGACAGCATCCGCCAAGAGACCCAGTACTTC. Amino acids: CASSLSPLDSIRQETQYF.